This T cell receptor beta chain was identified in a study of OX40 agonist ivuxolimab in advanced cancers. Method: immunoSEQ multiplex PCR; TCRdb's copy keeps in-frame clones and lacks some. The table has some 60,000 clones, approximately 90% seen once. Germline V gives CDR1 MNHNS, CDR2 SASEGT. V gave up 4 bases and J gave up 7 bases; unmatched junction bases: 9. The CDR3 has 16 amino acids. This receptor was identified in an adult with an advanced solid tumor such as melanoma, head and neck, liver or kidney cancer. Here the sequenced sample was CD4+ or CD8+ T cells sorted from blood, taken in a trial of the OX40 agonist ivuxolimab. This rearrangement joins TRBV6-1 to TRBJ1-4; TRBD1 matches 10 bases. This CDR3 reads CASSGMRQGAREKLFF. For the CDR3, the DNA is TGTGCCAGCAGTGGAATGAGACAGGGGGCGCGTGAAAAACTGTTTTTT.